One sample yielded the 26 T cell receptor beta chains listed below, sequenced in a study of T-cell reconstitution after alpha-beta-depleted transplantation in children. Unique molecular identifiers tagged the TCRbeta library. Using its own MiXCR run on the PCR reads, TCRdb lists one record per CDR3 protein. Of some 200,000 distinct CDR3 sequences listed, approximately 10% are singletons. The starting material was PBMCs, obtained before TCRalphabeta/CD19-depleted stem cell transplant. Receptors originate from a child under two years old with acute myeloid leukemia, due to receive a stem cell transplant.

This clonotype was seen more than once but under ten times. J is TRBJ2-3 and V is TRBV29-1; D call uncertain. CDR1 is SQVTM, CDR2 ANQGSEA, per germline. The V gene lost 7 bases and the J gene lost 4 bases, with 12 bases spanning the gap. The CDR3 totals 12 residues. The CDR3 reads CSGELRPDTQYF. CDR3 DNA sequence: TGCAGCGGTGAGCTCCGCCCAGATACGCAGTATTTT.

The table lists this clonotype with many counts. The V call is TRBV4-2, the J call TRBJ2-1; 12 bases fit TRBD2. V was pared by 1 base and J by 4 bases, with 2 bases of the junction left unmatched. The CDR3 has 16 amino acids. Looked up from germline, CDR1 is LGHNA and CDR2 is YNFKEQ. CDR3 bases: TGTGCCAGCAGCCAAGGAGGGACTAGCGGGTACAATGAGCAGTTCTTC. It encodes CASSQGGTSGYNEQFF.

The table lists this clonotype with many counts. The chain employs TRBV3-1 and TRBJ2-2, with a weak D call TRBD2 (6 bases). V shed 10 bases and J shed 4 bases, with 16 bases lying between them. From germline, CDR1 is LGHDT and CDR2 YNNKEL (reference sequence). CDR3 size: 14 residues. The CDR3 region is CATTPGLGTGELFF. In DNA form, the CDR3 reads TGTGCCACCACACCGGGACTTGGCACCGGGGAGCTGTTTTTT.

This rearrangement joins TRBV24-1 to TRBJ2-1; TRBD2 matches at 8 bases. The trim removed 4 bases at V and 4 bases at J, leaving 8 bases unmatched. The CDR3 sequence is 16 residues long. Germline V gene lookup returns CDR1 KGHDR and CDR2 SFDVKD. The CDR3 reads CATSDPKLAEYNEQFF. The CDR3 bases are TGTGCCACCAGTGACCCCAAACTAGCGGAGTACAATGAGCAGTTCTTC.

This clonotype showed up many times. The chain links TRBV28 to TRBJ2-6; perhaps TRBD2 as D (5 bases). V shed 7 bases and J shed 0 bases, with 7 bases lying between them. CDR1 and CDR2 from the germline V gene are MDHEN and SYDVKM. The CDR3 is 14 residues long. The CDR3 reads CASTGISGANVLTF. The DNA of the CDR3 is TGTGCCAGCACCGGGATCTCTGGGGCCAACGTCCTGACTTTC.

This clonotype was seen at least ten times. The chain couples TRBV6-1 to TRBJ2-3, with 7 bases identical to TRBD1. V lost 6 bases, J lost 4 bases, and 1 base stayed unmatched. The CDR3 totals 12 residues. Germline V gene sequence: CDR1 MNHNS, CDR2 SASEGT. The CDR3 protein is CASSTGADTQYF. In nucleotides, the CDR3 is TGTGCCAGCAGCACAGGGGCAGATACGCAGTATTTT.

This clonotype showed up many times. This rearrangement joins TRBV12-3 or TRBV12-4 to TRBJ1-2; D remains unclear. The CDR3 length is 13 residues. Between the trimmed V and J ends, which lost 8 bases and 6 bases, there was a span of 16 bases. The CDR3: CASVLGFRNGYTF. The CDR3 DNA sequence: TGTGCCAGCGTTTTGGGGTTCAGGAATGGCTACACCTTC.

The table lists this clonotype with a few counts. The chain uses TRBV20-1 and TRBJ2-7; D not resolved. Germline CDR1 and CDR2: DFQATT and SNEGSKA (reference sequence). V was clipped by 3 bases and J by 0 bases, with 3 bases between them. The CDR3 totals 11 residues. Here the CDR3 DNA reads TGCAGTGCTAGGATCTCCTACGAGCAGTACTTC. It yields the protein CSARISYEQYF.

This clonotype was recorded at least ten times. The rearrangement uses TRBV10-3 and TRBJ2-7, with D perhaps matching TRBD1 (5 bases). CDR3 length: 13 amino acids. The germline V and J ends were trimmed by 6 bases and 0 bases, with 9 bases remaining between them. Looked up from germline, CDR1 is ENHRY and CDR2 is SYGVKD. CDR3 loop: CAIRGRDSYEQYF. The CDR3 nucleotides read TGTGCCATCAGGGGCAGGGACTCCTACGAGCAGTACTTC.

This clonotype was detected many times. The chain recombines TRBV11-2 with TRBJ2-7; 10 bases align to TRBD2. The CDR3 is 15 amino acids. J gave up 4 bases and V 3 bases, and 6 bases lay outside the gene matches. Germline loops: CDR1 SGHAT, CDR2 FQNNGV. The CDR3 coding sequence is TGTGCCAGCAGCTTTGCTAGCGGGAGACTTTACGAGCAGTACTTC. This codes for CASSFASGRLYEQYF.

This clonotype was picked up many times. The chain uses TRBV5-1 and TRBJ1-1, with 7 bases that match TRBD1. After removal of 0 bases from V and 8 bases from J, the junction contained 7 bases not matched to a gene. The CDR3 contains 14 residues. Per the germline V gene, CDR1 is SGHRS and CDR2 is YFSETQ. CDR3 coding DNA: TGCGCCAGCAGCTTGGACCTAAGGACAGGAGAAGCTTTCTTT. Its protein product is CASSLDLRTGEAFF.

This clonotype showed up many times. The genes are TRBV5-1 and TRBJ2-7, with 8 bases that match TRBD2. V trimming: 0 bases; J trimming: 3 bases; junction bases outside the gene matches: 5. CDR1 is SGHRS and CDR2 is YFSETQ in the germline V gene. The CDR3 spans 15 residues. CDR3: CASSLALAGNYEQYF. The CDR3 DNA is TGCGCCAGCAGCTTGGCTTTAGCGGGGAACTACGAGCAGTACTTC.

The table lists this clonotype with many counts. V is TRBV18 and J is TRBJ1-2, with a tentative D call TRBD1 (5 bases). V gave up 2 bases and J gave up 3 bases, with 10 bases separating them. The CDR3 is 14 residues long. Germline CDR1 KGHSH, CDR2 LQKENI. Here the CDR3 DNA reads TGTGCCAGCTCACCAGTGGGGGGTTACTATGGCTACACCTTC. Amino acid sequence: CASSPVGGYYGYTF. Filled out from reference TRBV18 and TRBJ1-2, the complete variable domain reads NAGVMQNPRHLVRRRGQEARLRCSPMKGHSHVYWYRQLPEEGLKFMVYLQKENIIDESGMPKERFSAEFPKEGPSILRIQQVVRGDSAAYFCASSPVGGYYGYTFGSGTRLTVV.

This clonotype showed up just a few times. The chain is built from TRBV6-1 and TRBJ1-4; no firm D call. There are 16 residues in the CDR3. Trimming removed 6 bases from V and 0 bases from J, with 14 bases in between. CDR1 is MNHNS, CDR2 SASEGT, per germline. The CDR3 DNA follows: TGTGCCAGCAGCGCTGTTCGGACTACAACTAATGAAAAACTGTTTTTT. Protein product: CASSAVRTTTNEKLFF.

This clonotype appeared many times. The chain uses TRBV11-2 and TRBJ1-2, with a weak D call TRBD1 (5 bases). The CDR3 runs to 14 residues. Germline-derived CDR1 and CDR2 are SGHAT and FQNNGV. The germline V and J ends were trimmed by 5 bases and 0 bases, with 10 bases remaining between them. CDR3 nucleotide sequence: TGTGCCAGCAGCCAAGGGACCGCTAACTATGGCTACACCTTC. It yields the protein CASSQGTANYGYTF. Complete variable domain (other parts from reference TRBV11-2 and TRBJ1-2): EAGVAQSPRYKIIEKRQSVAFWCNPISGHATLYWYQQILGQGPKLLIQFQNNGVVDDSQLPKDRFSAERLKGVDSTLKIQPAKLEDSAVYLCASSQGTANYGYTFGSGTRLTVV.

This clonotype has ten or more counts. The chain carries TRBV10-3 and TRBJ1-2, with D unresolved. The CDR3 is 12 residues long. Trimming cost V 5 bases and J 5 bases, with 9 bases left between them. The V gene's germline CDR1 is ENHRY and CDR2 SYGVKD. The CDR3 nucleotides read TGTGCCATCAGTCGGCAGGCTTATGGCTACACCTTC. As protein: CAISRQAYGYTF.

A note on this clonotype: A much bigger clone sits one base away, suggesting this may be a read error. The V and J genes are TRBV18 and TRBJ1-1, with 7 bases fitting TRBD1. Germline V lookup: CDR1 KGHSH, CDR2 LQKENI. The CDR3 totals 15 residues. CDR3 in DNA: TGTGACAGCTCACCAGGGGGAGGCAGGAACACTGAAGCTTTCTTT. Residues: CDSSPGGGRNTEAFF. Supplemented by reference TRBV18 and TRBJ1-1, the full variable domain reads NAGVMQNPRHLVRRRGQEARLRCSPMKGHSHVYWYRQLPEEGLKFMVYLQKENIIDESGMPKERFSAEFPKEGPSILRIQQVVRGDSAAYFCDSSPGGGRNTEAFFGQGTRLTVV.

This clonotype was counted at least ten times. The CDR3 protein is CASSFWRLAGNEQFF. The CDR3 coding sequence is TGTGCCAGCAGTTTCTGGAGACTAGCGGGAAATGAGCAGTTCTTC. The chain carries TRBV12-3 or TRBV12-4 and TRBJ2-1, with 11 bases aligning to TRBD2. The junction had 5 bases not matched to a gene; V was cut back by 3 bases and J by 7 bases. This CDR3 is 15 amino acids long.

This clonotype was seen many times. The rearrangement links TRBV7-8 to TRBJ2-1; possible D gene TRBD2, 6 bases. With 4 bases removed from V and 5 bases from J, the gap between germline ends came to 18 bases. The CDR3 sequence is 16 residues long. Germline V CDR1 and CDR2: SGHVS, FQNEAQ. CDR3 DNA sequence: TGTGCCAGCAGCTACTACGGCGGGATGGTTGACAATGAGCAGTTCTTC. Its translation is CASSYYGGMVDNEQFF.

This clonotype occurred many times. The gene calls are TRBV28 and TRBJ1-2; D is possibly TRBD1 (5 bases). V gave up 6 bases and J gave up 5 bases, with 16 bases separating them. CDR3 length equals 14 residues. Germline values: CDR1 MDHEN, CDR2 SYDVKM. The CDR3 DNA sequence: TGTGCCAGCAGCCCTGGTGGGGCAGGGTATGGCTACACCTTC. Protein sequence: CASSPGGAGYGYTF.

The sample holds many counts of this clonotype. The chain employs TRBV7-7 and TRBJ2-2, with a weak D call TRBD1 (6 bases). V was cut by 1 base and J by 1 base, with 13 bases left in between. CDR1 is SSHAT and CDR2 is FNYEAQ in the germline V gene (reference sequence). The CDR3 is 17 amino acids. CDR3 DNA sequence: TGTGCCAGCAGCTTAGATAGGACGACAGGGAACACCGGGGAGCTGTTTTTT. This encodes CASSLDRTTGNTGELFF.

This clonotype came up many times. The gene calls are TRBV3-1 and TRBJ2-7; no firm D call. This CDR3 has 14 residues. Trimming took off 4 bases at V and 3 bases at J, with 13 bases between the two ends. Germline V gives CDR1 LGHDT, CDR2 YNNKEL (reference sequence). The CDR3 nucleotides are TGTGCCAGCAGCCTCCTAGGAGAAGACTACGAGCAGTACTTC. Protein sequence: CASSLLGEDYEQYF.

This rearrangement joins TRBV27 to TRBJ2-1; no clear D. The CDR3 sequence is 13 residues long. CDR1 and CDR2 from the germline V gene are MNHEY and SMNVEV (reference sequence). Between the trimmed V and J ends, which lost 7 bases and 6 bases, there was a span of 13 bases. CDR3: CASTTTTSNEQFF. The CDR3 DNA reads as TGTGCCAGCACCACCACTACGAGCAATGAGCAGTTCTTC.

The chain links TRBV12-3 or TRBV12-4 to TRBJ1-2; 10 bases are a match to TRBD1. The CDR3 is 14 residues long. With 4 bases clipped from V and 3 bases from J, the junction kept 2 bases outside the gene matches. In DNA, the CDR3 is TGTGCCAGCAGTTCTGACAGGGGGCACTATGGCTACACCTTC. Protein: CASSSDRGHYGYTF.

The table lists this clonotype with many counts. This chain joins TRBV11-3 and TRBJ1-4; D is unresolved. The ends were cut back, 5 bases at V and 7 bases at J, with 17 bases in the middle. The CDR3 consists of 15 residues. CDR1 is SGHNT, CDR2 YENEEA, per germline. The CDR3 region has the DNA TGTGCCAGCAGCCCACAAGGATTCGTCGGTGAAAAACTGTTTTTT. It specifies CASSPQGFVGEKLFF. The variable domain in full, completed from reference TRBV11-3 and TRBJ1-4, reads EAGVVQSPRYKIIEKKQPVAFWCNPISGHNTLYWYLQNLGQGPELLIRYENEEAVDDSQLPKDRFSAERLKGVDSTLKIQPAELGDSAVYLCASSPQGFVGEKLFFGSGTQLSVL.

This clonotype was recorded at least ten times. CDR3 region: CASSLALGQGYGYTF. In DNA form, the CDR3 reads TGCGCCAGCAGCTTGGCCCTTGGGCAAGGCTATGGCTACACCTTC. The chain links TRBV5-1 to TRBJ1-2, with no clear D. There are 15 residues in the CDR3. Germline CDR1 reads SGHRS; CDR2 reads YFSETQ. Trimming took 0 bases from V and 4 from J, leaving 13 bases between them. Looking up the rest from reference TRBV5-1 and TRBJ1-2 gives the full variable domain: KAGVTQTPRYLIKTRGQQVTLSCSPISGHRSVSWYQQTPGQGLQFLFEYFSETQRNKGNFPGRFSGRQFSNSRSEMNVSTLELGDSALYLCASSLALGQGYGYTFGSGTRLTVV.